The following is a TCR beta chain sequence with its context. The antigen remains unidentified. Described treatment: oral pan-JAK inhibitor, 5-10 mg twice daily. Alopecia areata patients provided lesional scalp punch biopsies and peripheral blood, both collected for the study. T lymphocytes (CD4+ and CD8+) were sorted from PBMCs. Trimming cost V 1 base and J 1 base, with 10 bases left between them. Germline values: CDR1 MNHEY, CDR2 SMNVEV (reference sequence). This CDR3 is built from 15 residues. These data come from a study of CD8+ T cells in alopecia areata. Study results and limitations: Affected lesional scalp, above all in alopecia totalis/universalis, was more clonal than normal scalp.

cDNA serving as the sequencing template came from extracted, reverse transcribed RNA. Only in-frame clones appear in the TCRdb table, and some are missing; sequencing was by immunoSEQ multiplex PCR. The data hold 80,000 to 100,000 clones, with 40% to 50% observed a single time. The genes are TRBV27 and TRBJ2-5; tentatively, D is TRBD2 (6 bases). The origin of this receptor is a human donor with alopecia areata. The specimen comprised CD8+ T cells sorted from blood, sampled at week 24, from a patient treated with tofacitinib. Here the CDR3 DNA reads TGTGCCAGCAGTTTATTGGTCGGGAGCCAAGAGACCCAGTACTTC. It is translated as CASSLLVGSQETQYF.